The 18 T cell receptor beta chains below all came from one sample that was sequenced in a study of blood T cell repertoires in COVID-19. Clones were read by immunoSEQ multiplex PCR, and TCRdb kept only the in-frame ones, dropping some. Found here are 150,000 to 200,000 clones, 70% to 90% of them singletons; the top ten hold over 9.5%. The sequenced sample consisted of peripheral blood. The receptors were sampled from a human donor with active or convalescent COVID-19. The donor label of this sample is uncertain.

The chain employs TRBV7-9 and TRBJ2-5; 11 bases match TRBD1. Germline values: CDR1 SEHNR, CDR2 FQNEAQ (reference sequence). V gave up 5 bases and J gave up 5 bases; unmatched junction bases: 10. The CDR3 runs to 16 residues. For the CDR3, the DNA is TGTGCCAGCAGCCTACGGGGACAGGGGGACTTTGAGACCCAGTACTTC. It specifies CASSLRGQGDFETQYF.

The chain carries TRBV18 and TRBJ1-2; 10 positions agree with TRBD1. Trimming removed 3 bases from V and 8 bases from J; junction bases left unmatched: 6. Germline CDR1 reads KGHSH; CDR2 reads LQKENI. CDR3 length equals 14 residues. CDR3 region: CASSPSTGGLGYTF. The CDR3 region has the DNA TGTGCCAGCTCACCTTCGACAGGGGGCCTAGGCTACACCTTC.

CDR3 protein: CASSQGGQRSGANVLTF. DNA of the CDR3: TGCGCCAGCAGCCAAGGCGGGCAGCGCTCCGGGGCCAACGTCCTGACTTTC. This rearrangement joins TRBV4-1 to TRBJ2-6; D might be TRBD2 (5 bases). V was shortened by 1 base and J by 4 bases, with 14 bases between the two germline ends. Germline V lookup: CDR1 MGHRA, CDR2 YSYEKL. The CDR3 covers 17 residues.

This rearrangement joins TRBV12-5 to TRBJ1-6, with D unresolved. CDR3 length: 13 amino acids. Looked up from germline, CDR1 is LGHNT and CDR2 is FRNRAP. The V end was cut by 1 base, the J end by 7 bases, with 5 bases between. The CDR3 DNA reads TGTGCTAGTGGTTTGGCTACGAATTCACCCCTCCACTTT. Protein product: CASGLATNSPLHF.

J is TRBJ1-1 and V is TRBV10-3; D is possibly TRBD1 (5 bases). The germline V gene encodes CDR1 ENHRY and CDR2 SYGVKD. This CDR3 region has 14 residues. The ends were cut back, 2 bases at V and 1 base at J, with 8 bases in the middle. The CDR3 region has the DNA TGTGCCATCAGTGAGGGGAGGGGGAACACTGAAGCTTTCTTT. Protein: CAISEGRGNTEAFF.

The CDR3 DNA sequence: TGTGCCAGCAGCTTAGTTTCTTGGGACAGCTATGGCTACACCTTC. Its protein is CASSLVSWDSYGYTF. The chain employs TRBV11-2 and TRBJ1-2, with TRBD1 identical over 7 bases. J gave up 4 bases and V 1 base, and 6 bases lay outside the gene matches. Germline V CDR1 and CDR2: SGHAT, FQNNGV. CDR3 size: 15 residues.

The V call is TRBV29-1, the J call TRBJ1-1; D remains unclear. The CDR3 runs to 13 residues. V lost 7 bases to trimming and J lost 4 bases, with 16 bases between them. The germline gives CDR1 SQVTM, CDR2 ANQGSEA. This chain's CDR3 is CSAGLGVGTEAFF. In DNA, the CDR3 is TGCAGCGCGGGCCTAGGAGTTGGCACTGAAGCTTTCTTT.

This clone was seen a single time. The chain uses TRBV24-1 and TRBJ2-2, with D perhaps TRBD1 (7 bases). The CDR3 loop spans 16 amino acids. From germline, CDR1 is KGHDR and CDR2 SFDVKD. The V and J ends lost 3 bases and 2 bases respectively, with 12 bases between them. CDR3 DNA: TGTGCCACCAGTGATATACAGGGGACTAACACCGGGGAGCTGTTTTTT. Its translation is CATSDIQGTNTGELFF.

The rearrangement joins TRBV4-2 to TRBJ2-1; D gene uncertain. The CDR3 is 15 amino acids. Trimming took off 1 base at V and 5 bases at J, with 12 bases between the two ends. Germline V CDR1 and CDR2: LGHNA, YNFKEQ. The CDR3 DNA reads TGTGCCAGCAGCCAAGTGCCTAGTAGTAACAATGAGCAGTTCTTC. Translating it yields CASSQVPSSNNEQFF.

This clone was seen a single time. The CDR3 coding sequence is TGTGCCAGCAGCATCAGGGAGACCCAGTACTTC. This codes for CASSIRETQYF. This chain uses TRBV5-6 with TRBJ2-5; D is uncertain. Germline V lookup: CDR1 SGHDT, CDR2 YYEEEE. The V and J ends lost 4 bases and 5 bases respectively, with 6 bases between them. This CDR3 contains 11 residues.

V and J are TRBV5-1 and TRBJ2-7; TRBD2 is a possible D gene (5 bases). This CDR3 comprises 12 residues. Germline CDR1 SGHRS, CDR2 YFSETQ. V lost 1 base to trimming and J lost 9 bases, with 11 bases between them. The CDR3 bases are TGCGCCAGCAGCTTGAACGGGGAATGGCAGTACTTC. It encodes CASSLNGEWQYF. Full variable domain (outside the CDR3, taken from reference TRBV5-1 and TRBJ2-7): KAGVTQTPRYLIKTRGQQVTLSCSPISGHRSVSWYQQTPGQGLQFLFEYFSETQRNKGNFPGRFSGRQFSNSRSEMNVSTLELGDSALYLCASSLNGEWQYFGPGTRLTVT.

This chain connects TRBV27 to TRBJ2-7; a possible D gene is TRBD2 (6 bases). CDR1 MNHEY and CDR2 SMNVEV come from the germline V gene (reference sequence). V dropped 3 bases and J dropped 1 base, with 16 bases sitting between them. The CDR3 runs 16 residues. The CDR3 DNA follows: TGTGCCAGCAGTTTCCAGTGGGGGGACGGGTCCTACGAGCAGTACTTC. It specifies CASSFQWGDGSYEQYF.

The chain couples TRBV5-4 to TRBJ1-4; D is unclear. The V gene's germline CDR1 is SGHNT and CDR2 YYREEE (reference sequence). The CDR3 spans 18 residues. Trimming shortened V by 2 bases and J by 4 bases, and 21 bases separated the two germline ends. CDR3 region: CASSLKGGLGWGNEKLFF. DNA for the CDR3: TGTGCCAGCAGCTTAAAAGGAGGACTGGGGTGGGGTAATGAAAAACTGTTTTTT.

The rearrangement joins TRBV24-1 to TRBJ2-2, with D maybe TRBD2 (6 bases). Trimming stripped 6 bases from V and 2 bases from J, with 15 bases between. This CDR3 is built from 16 residues. Germline V lookup: CDR1 KGHDR, CDR2 SFDVKD. CDR3 loop: CATSLRGGFNTGELFF. CDR3 nucleotides: TGTGCCACCAGTCTTAGGGGAGGTTTTAACACCGGGGAGCTGTTTTTT.

The chain is built from TRBV30 and TRBJ2-2; D is ambiguous. Germline V gene lookup returns CDR1 GTSNPN and CDR2 SVGIG (reference sequence). This CDR3 is 13 amino acids long. V was pared by 0 bases and J by 9 bases, with 11 bases between. The CDR3 sequence: CAWSVSDYWELFF. The CDR3 nucleotides are TGTGCCTGGAGTGTGAGCGATTACTGGGAGCTGTTTTTT. Using reference TRBV30 and TRBJ2-2 for the parts outside the CDR3, the full variable domain is SQTIHQWPATLVQPVGSPLSLECTVEGTSNPNLYWYRQAAGRGLQLLFYSVGIGQISSEVPQNLSASRPQDRQFILSSKKLLLSDSGFYLCAWSVSDYWELFFGEGSRLTVL.

Only one count was recorded for this clone. The chain combines TRBV28 with TRBJ2-6, with 7 positions matching TRBD2. The CDR3 runs 16 residues. V dropped 5 bases and J dropped 1; count of bases not matched to a gene: 5. The germline V gene encodes CDR1 MDHEN and CDR2 SYDVKM. The CDR3 is CASSRSGVSGANVLTF. The CDR3 DNA follows: TGTGCCAGCAGTAGGAGCGGGGTTTCTGGGGCCAACGTCCTGACTTTC. The full variable domain, its missing parts supplied by reference TRBV28 and TRBJ2-6, is DVKVTQSSRYLVKRTGEKVFLECVQDMDHENMFWYRQDPGLGLRLIYFSYDVKMKEKGDIPEGYSVSREKKERFSLILESASTNQTSMYLCASSRSGVSGANVLTFGAGSRLTVL.

V is TRBV4-3 and J is TRBJ2-7; a possible D gene is TRBD1 (6 bases). The V gene lost 6 bases and the J gene lost 1 base, with 16 bases spanning the gap. Germline assignment: CDR1 LGHNA and CDR2 YSLEER. This CDR3 has 15 residues. CDR3 sequence (DNA): TGCGCCAGCAGACTTAATATAGGGGGATCCTACGAGCAGTACTTC. Protein: CASRLNIGGSYEQYF.

V and J are TRBV5-1 and TRBJ1-4; maybe TRBD1 (6 bases). The germline V gene encodes CDR1 SGHRS and CDR2 YFSETQ. V shed 3 bases and J shed 8 bases, with 14 bases lying between them. CDR3 length: 14 residues. This CDR3 reads CASSSRGAGEKLFF. CDR3 DNA: TGCGCCAGCAGCTCTCGGGGGGCAGGCGAAAAACTGTTTTTT.